The 20 T cell receptor beta chains below were found in one sample sequenced in a study of OX40 agonist ivuxolimab in advanced cancers. Generated by immunoSEQ multiplex PCR, the TCRdb table keeps only in-frame clones and is missing some. The sample contains 60,000 to 75,000 clones, approximately 88% of which appear only once. This sample comprised CD4+ or CD8+ T cells sorted from blood, obtained in a trial of the OX40 agonist ivuxolimab. The origin of the receptors is an adult with an advanced solid tumor such as melanoma, head and neck, liver or kidney cancer.

The CDR3 DNA reads as TGTGCCAGCAGCGTAGAAGTAGCTAGCGCGATCAATGAGCAGTTCTTC. Its translation: CASSVEVASAINEQFF. The chain is built from TRBV9 and TRBJ2-1; the D gene is possibly TRBD2 (6 bases). CDR3 length equals 16 residues. Trimming took off 0 bases at V and 6 bases at J, with 16 bases between the two ends. Germline lookup yields CDR1 SGDLS and CDR2 YYNGEE.

The chain combines TRBV18 with TRBJ2-7; D possibly corresponds to TRBD2 (6 bases). Trimming took off 6 bases at V and 3 bases at J, with 24 bases between the two ends. The CDR3 is 17 residues long. From germline, CDR1 is KGHSH and CDR2 LQKENI. The CDR3 is CASSQPKQTGVYYEQYF. DNA for the CDR3: TGTGCCAGCTCCCAACCAAAGCAAACGGGAGTATACTACGAGCAGTACTTC.

This clone came up a few times. The V call is TRBV7-2, the J call TRBJ1-3, with TRBD1 identical over 8 bases. The V and J ends lost 0 bases and 5 bases, in that order; junction bases with no gene match: 6. This CDR3 contains 16 residues. Germline V CDR1 and CDR2: SGHTA, FQGNSA. Here the CDR3 DNA reads TGTGCCAGCAGCTTAGCGCCGGACAGGGCTAGAAACACCATATATTTT. Protein sequence: CASSLAPDRARNTIYF. The whole variable domain, remainder taken from reference TRBV7-2 and TRBJ1-3, is GAGVSQSPSNKVTEKGKDVELRCDPISGHTALYWYRQSLGQGLEFLIYFQGNSAPDKSGLPSDRFSAERTGGSVSTLTIQRTQQEDSAVYLCASSLAPDRARNTIYFGEGSWLTVV.

The J gene is TRBJ1-2, the V gene TRBV5-1; D might be TRBD1 (6 bases). CDR1 is SGHRS, CDR2 YFSETQ, per germline. Trimming shortened V by 2 bases and J by 0 bases, and 11 bases separated the two germline ends. The CDR3 is 15 residues long. The CDR3 DNA reads TGCGCCAGCAGCTTCGGGGGCACCGCTAACTATGGCTACACCTTC. Its protein product is CASSFGGTANYGYTF.

This clone has a single count. The chain couples TRBV6-5 to TRBJ1-4; D not resolved. Germline V gene data show CDR1 as MNHEY and CDR2 as SVGAGI. The CDR3 covers 14 residues. V dropped 6 bases and J dropped 0 bases, with 8 bases sitting between them. The DNA of the CDR3 is TGTGCCAGCAGCCCACATGCAACTAATGAAAAACTGTTTTTT. Its protein is CASSPHATNEKLFF.

The chain is built from TRBV29-1 and TRBJ2-3; D ambiguous. Germline loops: CDR1 SQVTM, CDR2 ANQGSEA. V was clipped by 4 bases and J by 2 bases, with 13 bases between them. The CDR3 length is 14 residues. The CDR3 loop reads CSVGGTPNTDTQYF. The CDR3 bases are TGCAGCGTTGGGGGAACCCCCAACACAGATACGCAGTATTTT.

V usage is TRBV19 and J usage is TRBJ1-1; possibly TRBD1 for D (6 bases). Trimming removed 5 bases at V and 7 bases at J, with 17 bases between. Germline loops: CDR1 LNHDA, CDR2 SQIVND (reference sequence). The CDR3 has 14 residues. CDR3 sequence reads: CASSFGTTVYEAFF. DNA for the CDR3: TGTGCCAGTAGTTTTGGGACAACAGTATATGAAGCTTTCTTT.

The gene calls are TRBV21-1 and TRBJ2-1. TRBV21-1 is a pseudogene locus. This CDR3 comprises 16 residues. The CDR3 sequence: CASRTFLGVGYNEQFF. CDR3 DNA: TGTGCCAGCAGGACATTTTTGGGGGTCGGTTACAATGAGCAGTTCTTC.

The rearrangement links TRBV7-9 to TRBJ2-5; no reliable D call. V gave up 5 bases and J gave up 1 base, with 11 bases separating them. The CDR3 has 14 residues. Per the germline V gene, CDR1 is SEHNR and CDR2 is FQNEAQ (reference sequence). CDR3 DNA: TGTGCCAGCAGCCCCAGGCACCGCCAAGAGACCCAGTACTTC. Protein sequence: CASSPRHRQETQYF.

This clone was seen a handful of times. The rearrangement joins TRBV27 to TRBJ1-5; 7 bases line up with TRBD1. V shed 8 bases and J 7 bases; nucleotides not matched to a gene: 8. The germline V gene encodes CDR1 MNHEY and CDR2 SMNVEV (reference sequence). The CDR3 loop spans 13 amino acids. The CDR3 sequence: CASHDRDGQPQHF. The CDR3 DNA reads TGTGCCAGCCACGACAGGGACGGGCAGCCCCAGCATTTT.

The genes are TRBV9 and TRBJ2-1; 7 nucleotides agree with TRBD2. In germline, CDR1 is SGDLS, CDR2 YYNGEE. The CDR3 loop spans 13 amino acids. V was pared by 4 bases and J by 6 bases, with 4 bases of the junction left unmatched. CDR3 sequence (DNA): TGTGCCAGCAGCCTACGGGAGGTCAATGAGCAGTTCTTC. This encodes CASSLREVNEQFF.

The J gene is TRBJ1-3, the V gene TRBV6-6; D remains unclear. Germline CDR1 and CDR2: MNHNY and SVGAGI (reference sequence). Deletions cut 5 bases from V and 2 bases from J, with 10 bases between. The CDR3 covers 14 residues. Here the CDR3 reads CASSQTPTGNTIYF. The CDR3 nucleotides are TGTGCCAGCAGTCAGACGCCCACTGGAAACACCATATATTTT.

The CDR3 protein is CASGLSHNGTQYF. The CDR3 DNA follows: TGTGCTAGTGGTCTCTCCCACAACGGGACCCAGTACTTC. The rearrangement uses TRBV12-5 and TRBJ2-5, with unresolved D. V lost 5 bases, J lost 7 bases, and 14 bases lay in between. Per germline, CDR1 LGHNT and CDR2 FRNRAP. CDR3 length equals 13 residues.

This chain connects TRBV6-5 to TRBJ1-1, with D possibly TRBD1 on 6 matching bases. The germline gives CDR1 MNHEY, CDR2 SVGAGI. V was shortened by 7 bases and J by 0 bases, with 12 bases between the two germline ends. This CDR3 contains 14 residues. CDR3: CASKEGGMNTEAFF. CDR3 DNA sequence: TGTGCCAGCAAGGAGGGGGGTATGAACACTGAAGCTTTCTTT.

V gene TRBV7-2 combines with J gene TRBJ1-4; D remains ambiguous. Trimming cost V 0 bases and J 1 base, with 9 bases left between them. Germline V lookup: CDR1 SGHTA, CDR2 FQGNSA. This CDR3 has 16 residues. The CDR3, as DNA: TGTGCCAGCAGCTTAGCGTGGTTCGGAACTAATGAAAAACTGTTTTTT. Translating it yields CASSLAWFGTNEKLFF.

The chain is built from TRBV14 and TRBJ2-1; the D is unclear. V gave up 0 bases and J gave up 8 bases, with 5 bases separating them. Germline V gene sequence: CDR1 SGHDN, CDR2 FVKESK. The CDR3 is made up of 12 amino acids. Here the CDR3 DNA reads TGTGCCAGCAGCCAAGATCGCTATGAGCAGTTCTTC. Its protein is CASSQDRYEQFF.

This chain uses TRBV28 with TRBJ2-1, with D perhaps matching TRBD2 (5 bases). This CDR3 comprises 12 residues. The V end was cut by 3 bases, the J end by 10 bases, with 10 bases between. Germline assignment: CDR1 MDHEN and CDR2 SYDVKM. The CDR3 region has the DNA TGTGCCAGCAGTTTCCTCGGACTGGAGCAGTTCTTC. Its protein is CASSFLGLEQFF.

This clone was observed a single time. The chain couples TRBV6-1 to TRBJ1-2; 10 bases match TRBD1. CDR1 is MNHNS and CDR2 is SASEGT in the germline V gene. After removal of 5 bases from V and 4 bases from J, the junction contained 1 base not matched to a gene. The CDR3 is 13 residues long. The DNA for the CDR3 is TGTGCCAGCAGTAGGACAGGGGGCTATGGCTACACCTTC. Its translation: CASSRTGGYGYTF.

The chain joins TRBV9 to TRBJ2-5, with D perhaps matching TRBD1 or TRBD2 (5 bases each). The germline gives CDR1 SGDLS, CDR2 YYNGEE. Trimming took 2 bases from V and 0 from J, leaving 14 bases between them. CDR3 size: 16 residues. The CDR3: CASSVNVGTDQETQYF. Here the CDR3 DNA reads TGTGCCAGCAGCGTGAACGTGGGGACCGACCAAGAGACCCAGTACTTC.

This clone was picked up a small number of times. The gene calls are TRBV7-2 and TRBJ1-2; 8 bases agree with TRBD1. The CDR3 totals 14 residues. Trimming took 5 bases from V and 14 from J; bases not matched to a gene: 16. Germline CDR1 is SGHTA and CDR2 is FQGNSA. The CDR3 loop reads CASSPTTGESGATF. The CDR3 region has the DNA TGTGCCAGCAGCCCAACGACAGGGGAGAGTGGTGCGACCTTC.